This TCR beta chain stems from a study of Graves' ophthalmopathy and Graves' hyperthyroidism. Amplification from RNA transcripts yielded the TCR beta CDR3 regions. HTBI primers were used in a first-round RT-PCR, which preceded a second-round multiplex PCR. TCRdb re-called the multiplex PCR reads with MiXCR, one entry per CDR3 protein. The sample contains hundreds of thousands of distinct CDR3 sequences, just over 40% of which appear only once. After removal of 3 bases from V and 12 bases from J, the junction contained 17 bases not matched to a gene. This CDR3 is built from 16 residues. This clonotype was seen a few times.

The specimen sequenced was peripheral blood. This chain links TRBV12-3 or TRBV12-4 with TRBJ1-5; 7 bases match TRBD1. The receptor comes from an adult man with Graves' ophthalmopathy. The CDR3 loop is CASSFKLVGTDENQHF. DNA for the CDR3: TGTGCCAGCAGTTTTAAATTAGTAGGGACAGACGAAAACCAGCATTTT.